A single sample is the source of the 3 T cell receptor beta chains below, sequenced in a study of cytomegalovirus exposure and HLA in healthy donors (dated by TCRdb to the late 2010s). Library preparation employed the immunoSEQ multiplex PCR assay. For the multiplex PCR, a mixture combining 60 forward primers for TCR Vbeta segments and 13 reverse primers for TCR Jbeta segments was used. In its TCRdb copy, this immuneACCESS table keeps in-frame sequences only and misses some clones. Where compared with another copy, unresolved V genes explain less than half of these, and the others have no known cause. The sample table records some 110,000 clones; roughly 74% of these occur just once. The ten largest clones capture 0.87% of the sample. Sequenced sample: PBMCs. The origin of the receptors is a woman under 40 in good health and CMV-seronegative.

This rearrangement joins TRBV1 to TRBJ2-7; TRBD2 is the table's D call, not checked against the DNA. TRBV1 is reported as a pseudogene. The CDR3 covers 16 residues. Written as DNA, the CDR3 is TGCACCAGCAGCCAAGAACCTAGCGGGGAATCCTACGAGCAGTACTTC. It is translated as CTSSQEPSGESYEQYF.

This chain uses TRBV30 with TRBJ2-7, with 9 bases that match TRBD2. Germline CDR1 reads GTSNPN; CDR2 reads SVGIG (reference sequence). This CDR3 comprises 13 residues. Trimming cost V 5 bases and J 4 bases; bases outside gene matches: 6. The chain's CDR3 is CAWWAGGQYEQYF. The CDR3 region has the DNA TGTGCCTGGTGGGCGGGAGGGCAGTACGAGCAGTACTTC. Full variable domain (remainder filled in from reference TRBV30 and TRBJ2-7): SQTIHQWPATLVQPVGSPLSLECTVEGTSNPNLYWYRQAAGRGLQLLFYSVGIGQISSEVPQNLSASRPQDRQFILSSKKLLLSDSGFYLCAWWAGGQYEQYFGPGTRLTVT.

This chain connects TRBV6-1 to TRBJ1-1, with a weak D call TRBD1 (6 bases). Trimming pared 6 bases from V and 9 bases from J, leaving 20 bases between. The CDR3 sequence is 14 residues long. CDR1 and CDR2 (germline): MNHNS, SASEGT. For the CDR3, the DNA is TGTGCCAGCAGCGGGGGGGCAGGTACCGGGAAAGCTTTCTTT. This translates into CASSGGAGTGKAFF.